This T cell receptor (beta chain) is drawn from a study of glioma-infiltrating T cells after dendritic cell vaccination. Background on the study: Samples are from glioblastoma patients in Phase I and II dendritic cell vaccine trials.

Deletions cut 4 bases from V and 0 bases from J, with 10 bases between. The germline V gene has CDR1 SGHRS and CDR2 YFSETQ. CDR3 length equals 14 residues. The repertoire was sequenced with immunoSEQ multiplex PCR; TCRdb's copy has only in-frame clones and lacks some. The table lists under 100,000 clones, 75% to 85% of them singletons. The chain joins TRBV5-1 to TRBJ1-2; unclear D gene. This sample comprised blood, obtained before dendritic cell vaccination. The sequence came from a human donor with glioblastoma. The CDR3 here is CASSPVQANYGYTF. CDR3 coding DNA: TGCGCCAGCAGCCCCGTACAAGCTAACTATGGCTACACCTTC.